The sequence of this TCR beta chain was determined in a study of graft-versus-host responses after intestinal transplantation. At the level of the study: Among the recipients, transplants were multivisceral, liver-intestinal, or isolated intestinal. Study-wide results and limits: Peak circulating GvH clone levels were associated with early post-transplant HvG declines.

TCRdb keeps only in-frame clones here, not all; method: immunoSEQ multiplex PCR. The profile shows over 20,000 clones, around 92% of them singletons. On this clone itself: Antigen unknown.

This CDR3 has 16 amino acids. Trimming stripped 1 base from V and 0 bases from J, with 10 bases between. Looked up from germline, CDR1 is SGHTA and CDR2 is FQGNSA. The receptor comes from a human patient who received an intestinal transplant, so some T cells may come from the graft donor. The chain links TRBV7-2 to TRBJ1-5; D gene uncertain. The sample consisted of PBMCs, taken roughly 260 days after intestinal transplant. The CDR3 is CASSLVGRFSNQPQHF. The CDR3 region has the DNA TGTGCCAGCAGCTTAGTGGGAAGATTTAGCAATCAGCCCCAGCATTTT.